Below, 17 T cell receptor beta chains from the same sample are listed, as sequenced in a study of vaccination effects on CD4 cells after COVID-19. These TCRs are of unknown antigen specificity. Assay: immunoSEQ multiplex PCR; the TCRdb copy retains only in-frame clones and omits some. The repertoire has approximately 30,000 clones, roughly 82% of them found once; the top ten carry over 1.2%. Before any sequencing was done, the ViraFEST assay used viral peptide pools to expand antigen-specific CD4+ T cells. Culture lasted over 9 days before CD4+ T cell isolation. Two doses of either BNT162b2 or mRNA-1273 were given to each participant. The starting material was CD4+ T cells from PBMCs cultured with HCoV-NL63 spike peptides, obtained after COVID-19 vaccination. These receptors all come from a human donor who received a COVID-19 vaccine. Some clones in this sample may be carry-over from other donors' samples.

This clone was detected only a few times. The rearrangement links TRBV28 to TRBJ2-7; 7 bases align to TRBD1. CDR1 and CDR2 (germline): MDHEN, SYDVKM. This CDR3 region has 15 residues. J was trimmed by 6 bases and V by 5 bases; bases with no gene match: 13. The CDR3 bases are TGTGCCAGCAGTACCAGGAAGGACAGGCTAGTCGAGCAGTACGTC. Encoded protein: CASSTRKDRLVEQYV.

V and J are TRBV12-3 or TRBV12-4 and TRBJ1-5; D remains ambiguous. V was cut by 2 bases and J by 7 bases, with 6 bases left in between. The length of the CDR3 is 12 residues. The CDR3 region is CASSLIGQPQHF. CDR3 in DNA: TGTGCCAGCAGTTTAATCGGGCAGCCCCAGCATTTT.

The genes are TRBV7-2 and TRBJ2-3, with D possibly being TRBD2 (7 bases). The V gene lost 0 bases and the J gene lost 6 bases, with 16 bases spanning the gap. Germline values: CDR1 SGHTA, CDR2 FQGNSA. This CDR3 is 16 amino acids long. The CDR3 spells CASSLALGGGPDTQYF. The CDR3 bases are TGTGCCAGCAGCTTAGCGTTGGGGGGGGGCCCTGATACGCAGTATTTT.

This rearrangement joins TRBV6-1 to TRBJ2-7; perhaps TRBD2 as D (7 bases). The CDR3 totals 15 residues. Deletions cut 2 bases from V and 0 bases from J, with 11 bases between. CDR1 and CDR2 from the germline V gene are MNHNS and SASEGT. CDR3 region: CASSERGGSSYEQYV. The CDR3 region has the DNA TGTGCCAGCAGTGAAAGGGGGGGCAGCTCCTACGAGCAGTACGTC.

The chain uses TRBV7-9 and TRBJ1-1; possibly TRBD1 for D (5 bases). The CDR3 sequence is 14 residues long. Germline lookup yields CDR1 SEHNR and CDR2 FQNEAQ (reference sequence). Trimming shortened V by 1 base and J by 5 bases, and 11 bases separated the two germline ends. The CDR3 loop is CASSLESGRTEAFF. CDR3 DNA: TGTGCCAGCAGCTTAGAATCAGGGCGAACTGAAGCTTTCTTT.

The chain joins TRBV5-1 to TRBJ1-2; D is ambiguous. This CDR3 has 15 residues. V lost 4 bases, J lost 4 bases, and 17 bases lay in between. The germline V gene has CDR1 SGHRS and CDR2 YFSETQ. The CDR3 bases are TGCGCCAGCAGCAAAGGCCAGAGTCCCTCCTATGGCTACACCTTC. It specifies CASSKGQSPSYGYTF. The complete variable domain, with remaining parts taken from reference TRBV5-1 and TRBJ1-2, reads KAGVTQTPRYLIKTRGQQVTLSCSPISGHRSVSWYQQTPGQGLQFLFEYFSETQRNKGNFPGRFSGRQFSNSRSEMNVSTLELGDSALYLCASSKGQSPSYGYTFGSGTRLTVV.

This chain links TRBV6-5 with TRBJ2-3; D remains unclear. The CDR3 extends over 15 amino acids. V was clipped by 3 bases and J by 1 base, with 11 bases between them. Germline V lookup: CDR1 MNHEY, CDR2 SVGAGI. In DNA, the CDR3 is TGTGCCAGCAGTTATTCAGGATTCGGCACAGATACGCAGTATTTT. Its translation is CASSYSGFGTDTQYF.

The genes are TRBV7-2 and TRBJ1-2, with 10 bases identical to TRBD1. This CDR3 has 16 amino acids. The germline CDR1 and CDR2 sequences are SGHTA and FQGNSA. Germline trimming cut 2 bases from V and 2 bases from J; bases unmatched to any gene: 5. As DNA, the CDR3 is TGTGCCAGCAGCTTACGACAGGGGGCGATGAACTATGGCTACACCTTC. Translating gives CASSLRQGAMNYGYTF.

The J gene is TRBJ2-7, the V gene TRBV29-1; D is perhaps TRBD1 (6 bases). With 7 bases removed from V and 3 bases from J, the gap between germline ends came to 13 bases. The CDR3 length is 12 residues. The germline gives CDR1 SQVTM, CDR2 ANQGSEA. This CDR3 reads CSAGTRVYEQYV. DNA for the CDR3: TGCAGCGCTGGGACAAGGGTCTACGAGCAGTACGTC.

The chain recombines TRBV6-6 with TRBJ1-2, with 9 bases lining up with TRBD1. The CDR3 is made up of 13 amino acids. Per the germline V gene, CDR1 is MNHNY and CDR2 is SVGAGI (reference sequence). V shed 8 bases, J shed 7 bases, and the junction held 8 bases outside the gene matches. The CDR3 sequence is CASRPGQGSGYTF. Written as DNA, the CDR3 is TGTGCCAGCCGCCCCGGACAGGGGAGTGGCTACACCTTC.

There are a few counts of this clone. The chain carries TRBV7-8 and TRBJ1-5, with a tentative D call TRBD1 (5 bases). Trimming shortened V by 4 bases and J by 4 bases, and 5 bases separated the two germline ends. From germline, CDR1 is SGHVS and CDR2 FQNEAQ. The CDR3 runs to 12 residues. The CDR3 loop reads CASSSGNQPQHF. CDR3 nucleotide sequence: TGTGCCAGCAGCTCAGGGAATCAGCCCCAGCATTTT.

The V gene is TRBV20-1, the J gene TRBJ2-3; 9 positions agree with TRBD2. CDR3 length: 15 residues. Germline values: CDR1 DFQATT, CDR2 SNEGSKA (reference sequence). J was trimmed by 3 bases and V by 3 bases; bases with no gene match: 7. The CDR3 loop is CSASYSGGRTDTQYF. CDR3 nucleotide sequence: TGCAGTGCTAGTTACAGCGGGGGGAGGACAGATACGCAGTATTTT.

The chain employs TRBV15 and TRBJ2-5, with 8 nucleotides matching TRBD1. The CDR3 has 19 residues. Germline trimming cut 5 bases from V and 1 base from J; bases unmatched to any gene: 18. Per germline, CDR1 LNHNV and CDR2 YYDKDF (reference sequence). CDR3 sequence (DNA): TGTGCCACCAGCGGACCCTACGCAGGGGGCCCAGGGGTCCAAGAGACCCAGTACTTC. Encoded protein: CATSGPYAGGPGVQETQYF.

V is TRBV5-1 and J is TRBJ2-1; no clear D gene. The germline V gene encodes CDR1 SGHRS and CDR2 YFSETQ. CDR3 size: 13 residues. The V end lost 0 bases, the J end lost 6 bases, and 7 bases lay between the germline ends. In DNA, the CDR3 is TGCGCCAGCAGCTTGGCCGTTGGCAATGAGCAGTTCTTC. It encodes CASSLAVGNEQFF.

The chain employs TRBV7-9 and TRBJ2-4; tentative D call: TRBD1 (6 bases). Germline V gene sequence: CDR1 SEHNR, CDR2 FQNEAQ (reference sequence). With 5 bases removed from V and 1 base from J, the gap between germline ends came to 15 bases. This CDR3 has 16 amino acids. The CDR3 nucleotides are TGTGCCAGCAGCGAACAGGGAGTTGCTGCCAAAAACATTCAGTACTTC. Translating it yields CASSEQGVAAKNIQYF.

This clone appeared a few times. The gene calls are TRBV4-1 and TRBJ1-1, with D possibly matching TRBD1 (6 bases). The CDR3 consists of 14 residues. The germline gives CDR1 MGHRA, CDR2 YSYEKL. Trimming took off 1 base at V and 4 bases at J, with 10 bases between the two ends. The CDR3, as DNA: TGCGCCAGCAGCCAAGGCAGGGGAGTCACTGAAGCTTTCTTT. It codes for CASSQGRGVTEAFF.

The rearrangement joins TRBV28 to TRBJ1-4, with a possible D match to TRBD1 (5 bases). Trimming cost V 8 bases and J 8 bases, with 9 bases left between them. Germline V gene sequence: CDR1 MDHEN, CDR2 SYDVKM. The CDR3 has 11 amino acids. CDR3 amino acids: CASGTREKLFF. DNA of the CDR3: TGTGCCAGCGGGACCCGGGAAAAACTGTTTTTT.